The rows below give T cell receptor beta chains drawn from one sample of a study of Graves' ophthalmopathy and Graves' hyperthyroidism. TCRdb re-derived calls from the multiplex PCR reads in MiXCR, one entry per CDR3 protein. The sample includes over 650,000 distinct CDR3 sequences, over 40% of them seen just once. What was sequenced was peripheral blood. These receptors were obtained from an adult man with Graves' ophthalmopathy. Each CDR3 is given with its conserved first and last residue. Each record gives: V gene, clone size, D gene, J gene, CDR3 length, CDR3 DNA, CDR3 protein. A D gene is named only where the DNA matches it firmly. The size field is filled for only some rows; it gives once, few, many or a size class.

TRBV10-3	-	-	TRBJ2-6	15	TGTGCCAGCCTTCCTGGACCTGGTGGGGCCAACGTCCTGACTTTC	CASLPGPGGANVLTF
TRBV25-1	-	TRBD1	TRBJ1-2	14	TGTGCCAGCGTATGGGACAGGGGAAACGATGGCTACACCTTC	CASVWDRGNDGYTF
TRBV7-9	-	-	TRBJ1-5	16	TGTGCCAGCAGCCTCGACACCCGGGCCACGAAGCAGCCCCAGCATTTT	CASSLDTRATKQPQHF
TRBV19	many	-	TRBJ2-2	14	TGTGCCAGTAGTGGGAACCCAAACACCGGGGAGCTGTTTTTT	CASSGNPNTGELFF
TRBV6-4	many	-	TRBJ1-6	13	TGTGCCAGCAGTGACTCAGATAATTCACCCCTCCACTTT	CASSDSDNSPLHF
TRBV29-1	many	-	TRBJ2-5	13	TGCAGCGTTACTGTACGGACCCAAGAGACCCAGTACTTC	CSVTVRTQETQYF
TRBV7-8	-	-	TRBJ2-2	14	TGTGCCAGCAACCGGGTCAAGCCCAGCGGGGAGCTGTTTTTT	CASNRVKPSGELFF
TRBV2	many	-	TRBJ1-5	16	TGTGCCAGCAGTGAATGGGCAGCCTATAGCAATCAGCCCCAGCATTTT	CASSEWAAYSNQPQHF
TRBV7-9	many	-	TRBJ2-5	14	TGTGCCAGCAGCTTAGTTGACAGAGGAGAGACCCAGTACTTC	CASSLVDRGETQYF
TRBV12-3/TRBV12-4	many	TRBD1	TRBJ2-6	15	TGTGCCAGCAGACTAAGGGGGCGCAGGGCCAACGTCCTGACTTTC	CASRLRGRRANVLTF
TRBV5-4	many	TRBD1	TRBJ2-5	14	TGTGCCAGCAGCCGGACAGGGGCGCAAGAGACCCAGTACTTC	CASSRTGAQETQYF
TRBV10-3	-	-	TRBJ1-6	13	TGTGCCATCAGTGGCCAGTCGAATTCACCCCTCCACTTT	CAISGQSNSPLHF
TRBV4-1	many	-	TRBJ1-2	14	TGCGCCAGCAGCCAAGAAAGCAGAGTCGGGGGCTACACCTTC	CASSQESRVGGYTF
TRBV25-1	-	TRBD1	TRBJ1-1	15	TGTGCCAGCAGTGCGAGAGACAGGGGGTACGCTGAAGCTTTCTTT	CASSARDRGYAEAFF
TRBV10-3	-	-	TRBJ1-5	15	TGTGCCAGCAGTGAAATCCGGGGTGGAAATCAGCCCCAGCATTTT	CASSEIRGGNQPQHF
TRBV10-3	-	-	TRBJ1-6	13	TGTGCCATCAGTCGGGGCCTAAATTCACCCCTCCACTTT	CAISRGLNSPLHF
TRBV10-3	many	-	TRBJ1-5	13	TGTGCCATAGGTGGGGACACCAATCAGCCCCAGCATTTT	CAIGGDTNQPQHF
TRBV12-3/TRBV12-4	many	-	TRBJ2-7	14	TGTGCCAGCAGTTTAGCCCCGGGACCCTACGAGCAGTACTTC	CASSLAPGPYEQYF
TRBV7-2	many	-	TRBJ1-2	14	TGTGCCAGCAGCTTCCCGGGGAACAACTATGGCTACACCTTC	CASSFPGNNYGYTF
TRBV29-1	-	TRBD1	TRBJ2-5	13	TGCAGCGCCAGCAGGGGGCTGGGTCAGCCCCAGTACTTC	CSASRGLGQPQYF
TRBV20-1	-	-	TRBJ1-5	14	TGCAGTGCTAGAGGGGGACGGGGCAATCAGCCCCAGCATTTT	CSARGGRGNQPQHF
TRBV24-1	-	-	TRBJ2-2	13	TGTGCCACCAGTGATTTTGGGGTCGGGGAGCTGTTTTTT	CATSDFGVGELFF
TRBV25-1	-	-	TRBJ2-5	13	TGTGCCAGCAGTGCTAGGCCTAGAGAGACCCAGTACTTC	CASSARPRETQYF
TRBV12-3/TRBV12-4	-	-	TRBJ1-1	15	TGTGCTAGTGGTTTGGCCCAAGCCGCGGGCACTGAAGCTTTCTTT	CASGLAQAAGTEAFF
TRBV14	-	-	TRBJ1-1	17	TGTGCCAGCAGCCGAGAAGGGACCCTCGAGAGGGGCACTGAAGCTTTCTTT	CASSREGTLERGTEAFF
TRBV10-3	-	-	TRBJ2-7	13	TGTGCCATCAGCCTCGAGGGGGCCTACGAGCAGTACTTC	CAISLEGAYEQYF
TRBV11-1	once	-	TRBJ1-2	15	TGTGCCAGCAGCTTAGATGGCAGGGGTTGGGAAGGCTACACCTTC	CASSLDGRGWEGYTF
TRBV7-2	-	-	TRBJ2-7	13	TGTGCCAGCAGCGGCCGGACAGCCGACGAGCAGTACTTC	CASSGRTADEQYF
TRBV7-3	-	-	TRBJ1-2	16	TGTGCCAGCAGCCCCGACGGGGGCGCCTCTCACTATGGCTACACCTTC	CASSPDGGASHYGYTF
TRBV29-1	many	-	TRBJ1-2	12	TGCAGCGTTGGAGGGACAAGCTATGGCTACACCTTC	CSVGGTSYGYTF
TRBV7-9	many	TRBD1	TRBJ1-4	16	TGTGCCAGCAGCGCCAGCCGGGACAGCAGACCCGAGCAACTGTTTTTT	CASSASRDSRPEQLFF
TRBV29-1	many	-	TRBJ1-4	13	TGCAGCGTTCGGGGGCTTCTAAATGAAAAACTGTTTTTT	CSVRGLLNEKLFF
TRBV2	many	-	TRBJ1-2	16	TGTGCCAGCAGTGAAGCGCAAAGGAACAGGGCCTATGGCTACACCTTC	CASSEAQRNRAYGYTF
TRBV7-3	-	-	TRBJ1-2	11	TGTGCCATTTCCCGGGGGGCAGGCTACACCTTC	CAISRGAGYTF
TRBV15	once	TRBD2	TRBJ2-5	17	TGTGCCACCAGCAGAGATAAAACTAGCGGGACGCAAGAGACCCAGTACTTC	CATSRDKTSGTQETQYF
TRBV2	many	-	TRBJ1-1	14	TGTGCCAGCACTGAAAGGGGACTCAGGGGTGAAGCTTTCTTT	CASTERGLRGEAFF
TRBV7-6	once	TRBD2	TRBJ2-3	16	TGTGCCAGCAGCTCGGGACTAGCGGGGAGCACAGATACGCAGTATTTT	CASSSGLAGSTDTQYF
TRBV11-2	-	-	TRBJ2-2	16	TGTGCCAGCAGCCCCGGACTATTAACGAACACCGGGGAGCTGTTTTTT	CASSPGLLTNTGELFF
TRBV25-1	-	-	TRBJ1-1	12	TGTGCCAGCGTTCAGGGTAGCACTGAAGCTTTCTTT	CASVQGSTEAFF
TRBV7-2	-	-	TRBJ1-2	13	TGTGCCAGCAGCTTAGCGGAAGGGGAAGAACACACCTTC	CASSLAEGEEHTF
TRBV25-1	-	TRBD1	TRBJ1-1	12	TGTGCCAGCAGTATAGGACAGGGGAAAGCTTTCTTT	CASSIGQGKAFF
TRBV5-1	many	-	TRBJ1-1	13	TGTGCCAGCAGCTTTGGACCGAACACTGAAGCTTTCTTT	CASSFGPNTEAFF
TRBV5-4	many	-	TRBJ2-5	14	TGTGCCAGCAGCTTGGGTGCCAGAAAAGAGACCCAGTACTTC	CASSLGARKETQYF
TRBV2	many	TRBD1	TRBJ1-6	13	TGTGCCAGCAATTGGGACAGTAATTCACCCCTCCACTTT	CASNWDSNSPLHF
TRBV27	-	-	TRBJ1-6	14	TGTGCCAGCAGTTGGACAGCGCCCAATTCACCCCTCCACTTT	CASSWTAPNSPLHF
TRBV10-3	-	-	TRBJ1-3	15	TGTGCCATCAGTGTGGGCAGTGTCTCTGGAAACACCATATATTTT	CAISVGSVSGNTIYF
TRBV7-2	-	TRBD1	TRBJ1-2	12	TGTGCCAGCCGAGGACAGGTCCATGGCTACACCTTC	CASRGQVHGYTF
TRBV6-5	-	-	TRBJ2-5	14	TGTGCCAGCAGTTATTCGGGTGTCGGGGAGACCCAGTACTTC	CASSYSGVGETQYF
TRBV7-2	many	-	TRBJ2-6	17	TGTGCCAGCAGCTTAGCGGGAGCGAGCTCTGGGGCCAACGTCCTGACTTTC	CASSLAGASSGANVLTF
TRBV7-6	many	TRBD1	TRBJ2-5	14	TGTGCCAGCAGCTTGGGGACAGGGAGAAGCCCCCAGTACTTC	CASSLGTGRSPQYF
TRBV7-6	-	-	TRBJ1-6	14	TGTGCCAGCAGCTTAGGGCAGTTTGGTTCACCCCTCCACTTT	CASSLGQFGSPLHF
TRBV15	-	-	TRBJ1-4	14	TGTGCCACCGGAGGACGTAGAGGGGGAGAAAAACTGTTTTTT	CATGGRRGGEKLFF
TRBV7-8	many	-	TRBJ1-5	14	TGTGCCAGCAGCCAGCGGGGTAGCAATCAGCCCCAGCATTTT	CASSQRGSNQPQHF
TRBV10-3	-	-	TRBJ2-6	9	TGTGCCATCAGTGAAGGAGAGACTTTC	CAISEGETF
TRBV7-9	many	-	TRBJ2-2	10	TGTGCCCAGAAGGCCGGGGAGCTGTTTTTT	CAQKAGELFF
TRBV25-1	-	TRBD1	TRBJ2-7	14	TGTGCCAGCAGATCCTCCGGGACAGGGGGCGAGCAGTACTTC	CASRSSGTGGEQYF
TRBV10-3	many	-	TRBJ2-7	12	TGTGCCATCAGTGATGTCCGAGGCGAGCAGTACTTC	CAISDVRGEQYF
TRBV20-1	many	TRBD1	TRBJ1-2	11	TGCAGTGCTTTACAGGGGTATGGCTACACCTTC	CSALQGYGYTF
TRBV7-9	-	-	TRBJ1-1	15	TGTGCCAGCAGCTCACCTTACGATTCATACACTGAAGCTTTCTTT	CASSSPYDSYTEAFF